The entry below gives a single T cell receptor beta chain sequence along with its context. As yet, its antigen is unknown. The sample originates from a study of T cell responses to AZD1222 COVID-19 vaccine. Overall study results and limits: Dominant at 160-218 and 743-854, vaccine-associated CD4 TCRs also spanned spike.

TCRdb's copy holds only in-frame clones and misses some; the assay was immunoSEQ multiplex PCR. The sample lists some 86,000 clones, approximately 91% occurring once. This CDR3 region has 15 residues. Germline CDR1 reads SGHTA; CDR2 reads FQGNSA. V was clipped by 5 bases and J by 7 bases; unmatched bases: 10. The origin of this receptor is an adult who received the AZD1222 COVID-19 vaccine. The sequenced sample was peripheral blood, obtained 28 days after the second AZD1222 dose. The V call is TRBV7-2, the J call TRBJ1-4, with 7 bases fitting TRBD1. CDR3 nucleotide sequence: TGTGCCAGCAGCGGATTCAGGGGGACGGGTGAAAAACTGTTTTTT. Translating gives CASSGFRGTGEKLFF.